This T cell receptor (beta chain) was sequenced during a study of patients and donors after allogeneic stem cell transplantation. The CDR3 extends over 19 amino acids. The germline CDR1 and CDR2 sequences are SGHDN and FVKESK. Trimming shortened V by 0 bases and J by 0 bases, and 18 bases separated the two germline ends. TCRdb re-derived calls from the RT-PCR reads in MiXCR, one entry per CDR3 protein. The data hold approximately 38,000 distinct CDR3 sequences, with around a third observed a single time. The TCR originated in a human donor who was either an allogeneic HSCT recipient or a stem cell or donor lymphocyte infusion donor (not recorded which). It is not recorded whose cells these are; they may come from a transplant donor. Sequencing input: blood, either unsorted or a sorted T cell fraction (not recorded which). V is TRBV14 and J is TRBJ2-1; D is possibly TRBD2 (5 bases). CDR3 in DNA: TGTGCCAGCAGCCAAGATCCAGTAGCGTCTGGTAGCTCCTACAATGAGCAGTTCTTC. As protein: CASSQDPVASGSSYNEQFF.